This entry is about one T cell receptor (beta chain). Libraries were prepared by immunoSEQ multiplex PCR; TCRdb keeps only in-frame clonotypes and omits some of them. The repertoire holds roughly 360,000 clones, with about 89% as singletons. This record comes from a study of blood T cell repertoires in COVID-19. The CDR3 contains 13 residues. With V trimmed by 5 bases and J by 0 bases, 1 base remained unmatched. CDR1 and CDR2 from the germline V gene are GTSNPN and SVGIG (reference sequence). The genes are TRBV30 and TRBJ2-1; 7 bases map to TRBD2. The source is a man younger than 45 who had recovered from COVID-19. Sequences were obtained from PBMCs or T cells enriched from blood (not recorded which). The CDR3 DNA is TGTGCCTGGGCGGGGGACTCCTACAATGAGCAGTTCTTC. Its protein is CAWAGDSYNEQFF.